The next 21 T cell receptor beta chains were all read from a single sample in a study of molecular identifiers for immune sequencing clone quantification. Via MiXCR, TCRdb re-called the PCR reads, giving one row per CDR3 protein. This table holds about 68,000 distinct CDR3 sequences, 15% to 20% found once. Sample: naive CD8+ T cells from blood, with Jurkat cell RNA spiked in. Subset defined: FACS-sorted CD8+CD4-CCR7+CD45RA+ naive T cells. The origin of the receptors is a human donor in good health. Some libraries in this study had Jurkat cell RNA spiked in.

This clonotype appeared many times. The chain combines TRBV27 with TRBJ2-3; 8 bases match TRBD2. This CDR3 is 16 amino acids long. V trimming: 5 bases; J trimming: 0 bases; junction bases outside the gene matches: 7. Germline V gene lookup returns CDR1 MNHEY and CDR2 SMNVEV (reference sequence). The CDR3 reads CASSPGTRPSTDTQYF. CDR3 bases: TGTGCCAGCAGTCCCGGGACTAGACCTAGCACAGATACGCAGTATTTT.

Ten or more counts support this clonotype. The chain combines TRBV4-2 with TRBJ2-2; TRBD2 matches 9 bases. Trimming took 1 base from V and 4 from J; bases not matched to a gene: 13. This CDR3 contains 19 residues. Per the germline V gene, CDR1 is LGHNA and CDR2 is YNFKEQ. DNA of the CDR3: TGTGCCAGCAGCCAAGTGTTGGGGCTAGCGGGAATAGTCACCGGGGAGCTGTTTTTT. This translates into CASSQVLGLAGIVTGELFF.

Ten or more counts support this clonotype. The chain combines TRBV2 with TRBJ1-1; D may be TRBD1 (5 bases). CDR1 and CDR2 (germline): SNHLY, FYNNEI. The CDR3 totals 13 residues. V was cut by 6 bases and J by 0 bases, with 8 bases left in between. The CDR3 sequence is CASRGGMNTEAFF. The DNA for the CDR3 is TGTGCCAGCAGGGGGGGGATGAACACTGAAGCTTTCTTT.

This clonotype was counted many times. The chain couples TRBV28 to TRBJ2-2; TRBD2 aligns across 11 bases. This CDR3 has 17 amino acids. V dropped 7 bases and J dropped 7; count of bases not matched to a gene: 14. Germline V CDR1 and CDR2: MDHEN, SYDVKM. Here the CDR3 DNA reads TGTGCCAGCACTACTTACTTCACTAGCGGGAGTCACGGGGAGCTGTTTTTT. Protein: CASTTYFTSGSHGELFF.

This clonotype was detected only a few times. The chain employs TRBV12-3 or TRBV12-4 and TRBJ2-1, with a weak D call TRBD2 (6 bases). This CDR3 is built from 16 residues. With 5 bases removed from V and 6 bases from J, the gap between germline ends came to 20 bases. The CDR3 coding sequence is TGTGCCAGCAGTCCCAGTTCGGGGCTCGGGGGCAATGAGCAGTTCTTC. Amino acids: CASSPSSGLGGNEQFF.

There are a few counts of this clonotype. The chain couples TRBV12-5 to TRBJ2-2, with unresolved D. Per germline, CDR1 LGHNT and CDR2 FRNRAP. This CDR3 has 13 residues. Trimming took off 1 base at V and 6 bases at J, with 6 bases between the two ends. In DNA form, the CDR3 reads TGTGCTAGTGGTTTGGCGGGCCCCGGGGAGCTGTTTTTT. Its translation: CASGLAGPGELFF. Together with reference TRBV12-5 and TRBJ2-2, the CDR3 gives the full variable domain: DARVTQTPRHKVTEMGQEVTMRCQPILGHNTVFWYRQTMMQGLELLAYFRNRAPLDDSGMPKDRFSAEMPDATLATLKIQPSEPRDSAVYFCASGLAGPGELFFGEGSRLTVL.

In its sample, this clonotype was seen many times. The V and J genes are TRBV7-8 and TRBJ2-1, with 13 bases fitting TRBD2. V lost 2 bases to trimming and J lost 8 bases; unmatched junction nucleotides: 12. This CDR3 is 18 amino acids long. The germline gives CDR1 SGHVS, CDR2 FQNEAQ. The CDR3 sequence: CASSLWTSGSISGDEQFF. In DNA, the CDR3 is TGTGCCAGCAGCTTATGGACTAGCGGGAGTATATCCGGAGATGAGCAGTTCTTC.

This clonotype was seen ten or more times. The rearrangement links TRBV14 to TRBJ1-1, with D uncertain. V dropped 2 bases and J dropped 5 bases, with 9 bases sitting between them. Germline-derived CDR1 and CDR2 are SGHDN and FVKESK. The CDR3 sequence is 13 residues long. The DNA for the CDR3 is TGTGCCAGCAGCCAAATAGCTGGGACTGAAGCTTTCTTT. Protein: CASSQIAGTEAFF.

Many counts were recorded for this clonotype. This chain links TRBV5-4 with TRBJ2-3, with TRBD1 as a possible D gene (6 bases). Trimming cost V 0 bases and J 5 bases, with 16 bases left between them. The germline CDR1 and CDR2 sequences are SGHNT and YYREEE (reference sequence). The CDR3 consists of 16 residues. This chain's CDR3 is CASSLEAAGDVDTQYF. CDR3 sequence (DNA): TGTGCCAGCAGCTTGGAGGCGGCAGGGGATGTAGATACGCAGTATTTT.

Details on this clonotype: Just one base apart from a much larger clone, this may be a read error. The rearrangement joins TRBV5-6 to TRBJ2-7; D not resolved. The CDR3 consists of 14 residues. CDR1 is SGHDT and CDR2 is YYEEEE in the germline V gene. Here the CDR3 DNA reads TGTGCCAGCAGCTTGGTTGCCCGCACCTACGGGCAGTACTTC. Its protein is CASSLVARTYGQYF.

This clonotype was seen only a few times. A read error may explain this, as a much larger clone is one base away. This CDR3 reads CASSLATRELFF. CDR3 bases: TGTGCCAGCAGCTTAGCCACCAGGGAGCTGTTTTTT. The rearrangement joins TRBV7-9 to TRBJ2-2; D not certain. CDR1 and CDR2 from the germline V gene are SEHNR and FQNEAQ (reference sequence). CDR3 length equals 12 residues.

The CDR3 sequence: CASHTAEHYEQFF. The CDR3 bases are TGTGCCAGTCATACTGCGGAGCACTATGAGCAGTTCTTC. The V call is TRBV27, the J call TRBJ2-1; D gene ambiguous. The ends were cut back, 9 bases at V and 8 bases at J, with 17 bases in the middle. CDR3 size: 13 residues. Germline loops: CDR1 MNHEY, CDR2 SMNVEV (reference sequence).

The V call is TRBV27, the J call TRBJ2-1; D perhaps matches TRBD2 (5 bases). Germline CDR1 and CDR2: MNHEY and SMNVEV (reference sequence). This CDR3 contains 13 residues. The V gene lost 3 bases and the J gene lost 9 bases, with 12 bases spanning the gap. The CDR3 sequence: CASSFYTRSEQFF. CDR3 nucleotide sequence: TGTGCCAGCAGTTTCTATACTAGATCTGAGCAGTTCTTC.

Notes on this clonotype: In this CDR3 the conserved last residue, phenylalanine or tryptophan, is missing, so a read error is likely. The chain is built from TRBV2 and TRBJ2-1; weak D call: TRBD1 (5 bases). CDR3 length: 14 residues. Germline lookup yields CDR1 SNHLY and CDR2 FYNNEI. Deletions cut 6 bases from V and 4 bases from J, with 13 bases between. This chain's CDR3 is CASRDERQYNEQFI. The CDR3 DNA reads TGTGCCAGCAGAGACGAGAGACAGTACAATGAGCAGTTCATC.

Note on this clonotype: This may stem from a read error, because a much larger clone lies one nucleotide away. The CDR3 does not close with the conserved phenylalanine or tryptophan, likely indicating a read error. The chain has TRBV5-1 and TRBJ2-1; the D is unclear. Germline loops: CDR1 SGHRS, CDR2 YFSETQ. The CDR3 loop spans 13 amino acids. Trimming left V 6 bases short and J 6 bases short, with 13 bases between. CDR3 amino acids: CASIGTWSNEQFS. The CDR3 DNA reads as TGCGCCAGCATCGGAACCTGGAGCAATGAGCAGTTCTCC.

This clonotype was picked up many times. The gene calls are TRBV30 and TRBJ2-1; 8 bases align to TRBD1. This CDR3 has 14 amino acids. Germline V lookup: CDR1 GTSNPN, CDR2 SVGIG (reference sequence). Trimming cost V 4 bases and J 0 bases; bases outside gene matches: 2. CDR3 amino acids: CAWMDRASYNEQFF. For the CDR3, the DNA is TGTGCCTGGATGGACAGGGCCTCCTACAATGAGCAGTTCTTC.

This clonotype was seen repeatedly, ten times or more. The rearrangement links TRBV7-8 to TRBJ2-3; perhaps D is TRBD1 or TRBD2 (5 bases each). Looked up from germline, CDR1 is SGHVS and CDR2 is FQNEAQ. The CDR3 has 14 amino acids. V lost 5 bases, J lost 8 bases, and 17 bases lay in between. This chain's CDR3 is CASSLGTDYGTQYF. The CDR3 DNA reads as TGTGCCAGCAGCCTAGGGACCGATTACGGTACGCAGTATTTT.

This clonotype was recorded a few times. J is TRBJ2-7 and V is TRBV11-2; a possible D gene is TRBD2 (6 bases). The CDR3 consists of 15 residues. CDR1 and CDR2 from the germline V gene are SGHAT and FQNNGV. The V end lost 1 base, the J end lost 2 bases, and 12 bases lay between the germline ends. The CDR3 nucleotides are TGTGCCAGCAGCTTAGCCTGGGGGAGGACCTACGAGCAGTACTTC. This codes for CASSLAWGRTYEQYF.

This chain connects TRBV7-8 to TRBJ2-7; the D gene is possibly TRBD2 (6 bases). CDR1 and CDR2 (germline): SGHVS, FQNEAQ. The length of the CDR3 is 14 residues. The V and J ends lost 4 bases and 3 bases respectively, with 13 bases between them. DNA for the CDR3: TGTGCCAGCAGCTCGTCGGGACTGAGCTACGAGCAGTACTTC. Translated: CASSSSGLSYEQYF.

Comment on this clonotype: Because the CDR3 is missing its conserved closing phenylalanine or tryptophan, this is likely a read error. The rearrangement links TRBV20-1 to TRBJ2-4, with D perhaps matching TRBD2 (5 bases). Looked up from germline, CDR1 is DFQATT and CDR2 is SNEGSKA (reference sequence). This CDR3 is 17 amino acids long. CDR3 sequence: CSATPYGPDLAKSIQYL. CDR3 coding DNA: TGCAGTGCTACCCCATACGGACCGGACTTAGCCAAAAGCATTCAGTACCTC.

In this sample, this clonotype turned up many times. V gene TRBV7-2 combines with J gene TRBJ1-5; D is unclear. Germline V gene lookup returns CDR1 SGHTA and CDR2 FQGNSA. The V end was cut by 2 bases, the J end by 7 bases, with 6 bases between. The CDR3 is 12 residues long. The CDR3 is CASSLRLQPQHF. The CDR3, as DNA: TGTGCCAGCAGCTTACGCCTGCAGCCCCAGCATTTT.